A selection of T cell receptor beta chains follows, all from one sample in a study of blood T cell repertoires in COVID-19. Assay used: immunoSEQ multiplex PCR; TCRdb lists only in-frame clones, some missing. The data show some 160,000 clones, around four fifths seen once. Material: peripheral blood. All receptors derive from a woman aged 70-85 years who had recovered from COVID-19. The CDR3 runs from the conserved cysteine through the conserved F or W. The D gene is left open where the match is weak. Clone size is given for some rows only: seen once, a few or many times, or a class if the clone is expanded.

.	TRBJ2-5	TRBV11-3	.	CASSLICLTGCFLPQYF	TGTGCCAGCAGCTTAATCTGTTTGACAGGCTGTTTTCTCCCCCAGTACTTC
TRBD2	TRBJ2-7	TRBV19	.	CASSARSGGGYEQYF	TGTGCCAGTAGTGCCCGTAGCGGGGGAGGTTACGAGCAGTACTTC
TRBD2	TRBJ2-7	TRBV9	.	CASSVGLATTYEQYF	TGTGCCAGCAGCGTAGGACTAGCGACGACCTACGAGCAATACTTC
.	TRBJ2-1	TRBV5-8	many	CASLPGGRSYNEQFF	TGTGCCAGCTTGCCCGGAGGCCGCTCCTACAATGAGCAGTTCTTC
TRBD2	TRBJ2-5	TRBV7-2	few	CASSGVAGKQETQYF	TGTGCCAGCAGCGGGGTAGCGGGCAAACAAGAGACCCAGTACTTC
.	TRBJ1-2	TRBV18	.	CASSRRRLGYYYGYTF	TGTGCCAGCTCCCGACGGAGACTGGGTTATTACTATGGCTACACCTTC
TRBD2	TRBJ2-7	TRBV27	.	CASSLVLAGADEQYF	TGTGCCAGCAGTTTAGTGCTAGCGGGGGCCGACGAGCAGTACTTC
TRBD1	TRBJ2-7	TRBV6-6	.	CASSSTPTGLRYEQYF	TGTGCCAGCAGTTCAACCCCGACAGGGTTGAGGTACGAGCAGTACTTC
.	TRBJ2-6	TRBV6-5	once	CASSYLGAGANVLTF	TGTGCCAGCAGTTACCTAGGCGCTGGGGCCAACGTCCTGACTTTC
TRBD2	TRBJ2-2	TRBV5-1	.	CASSSSGGNTGELFF	TGCGCCAGCAGCTCCAGCGGGGGTAACACCGGGGAGCTGTTTTTT
.	TRBJ1-1	TRBV4-2	many	CASSQDPQVMNTEAFF	TGTGCCAGCAGCCAAGATCCTCAGGTGATGAACACTGAAGCTTTCTTT
TRBD2	TRBJ2-1	TRBV28	.	CASSPIAGANEQFF	TGTGCCAGCAGCCCAATAGCGGGAGCAAATGAGCAGTTCTTC
TRBD2	TRBJ2-7	TRBV2	.	CASSESGGAGEQYF	TGTGCCAGCAGTGAATCGGGGGGGGCCGGGGAGCAGTACTTC
TRBD1	TRBJ1-3	TRBV6-5	.	CATHRGRSGNTIYF	TGTGCCACCCACAGGGGTCGCTCTGGAAACACCATATATTTT
.	TRBJ1-1	TRBV19	.	CASSISGGGLTEAFF	TGTGCCAGTAGTATAAGCGGGGGCGGTTTGACTGAAGCTTTCTTT
.	TRBJ1-1	TRBV7-2	.	CASSLAMVRGTEAFF	TGTGCCAGCAGCTTAGCAATGGTCCGGGGCACTGAAGCTTTCTTT
TRBD1	TRBJ2-7	TRBV7-3	once	CASSRDRNYEQYF	TGTGCCAGCAGCCGGGACAGGAACTACGAGCAGTACTTC
.	TRBJ2-3	TRBV4-2	.	CASSQVLVGGGGSTDTQYF	TGTGCCAGCAGCCAAGTGCTCGTTGGGGGGGGCGGGAGCACAGATACGCAGTATTTT
TRBD1	TRBJ1-1	TRBV5-1	.	CASSSTGVRTEAFF	TGCGCCAGCAGCTCCACAGGGGTAAGGACTGAAGCTTTCTTT
TRBD1	TRBJ1-1	TRBV10-3	.	CATEVGQGAEAFF	TGTGCCACGGAGGTCGGACAGGGGGCTGAAGCTTTCTTT
.	TRBJ2-1	TRBV7-3	.	CASSLLGSDYNEQFF	TGTGCCAGCAGCCTCCTGGGTAGCGACTACAATGAGCAGTTCTTC
TRBD2	TRBJ2-1	TRBV5-1	.	CASSPPLAGVREQFF	TGCGCCAGCAGCCCCCCACTAGCGGGAGTCCGTGAGCAGTTCTTC
.	TRBJ2-1	TRBV3-1/TRBV3-2	.	CASSQGGLYYNEQFF	TGTGCCAGCAGCCAGGGCGGACTCTACTACAATGAGCAGTTCTTC
TRBD2	TRBJ2-1	TRBV7-2	.	CASSPGGTSYNEQFF	TGTGCCAGCAGCCCGGGGGGGACCTCCTACAATGAGCAGTTCTTC
.	TRBJ2-5	TRBV7-8	.	CASSPPGVTQYF	TGTGCCAGCAGCCCACCCGGGGTGACCCAGTACTTC
.	TRBJ1-3	TRBV7-6	.	CASSLTTAYSGNTIYF	TGTGCCAGCAGCTTAACCACAGCCTACTCTGGAAACACCATATATTTT
.	TRBJ2-2	TRBV6-5	.	CASRRNTGELFF	TGTGCCAGCAGGAGAAACACCGGGGAGCTGTTTTTT
TRBD1	TRBJ2-1	TRBV10-2	many	CASRGQGVYNEQFF	TGCGCCAGCAGGGGACAGGGGGTCTACAATGAGCAGTTCTTC
.	TRBJ1-2	TRBV5-6	.	CASSRAGLPDYGYTF	TGTGCCAGCAGCCGCGCGGGACTCCCTGACTATGGCTACACCTTC
.	TRBJ2-5	TRBV5-1	.	CASSSQRSHQETQYF	TGCGCCAGCAGCTCCCAGCGATCCCACCAAGAGACCCAGTACTTC
TRBD1	TRBJ1-1	TRBV5-1	.	CASSFEGQEEFSFF	TGCGCCAGCAGCTTCGAGGGACAGGAGGAATTTTCTTTCTTT